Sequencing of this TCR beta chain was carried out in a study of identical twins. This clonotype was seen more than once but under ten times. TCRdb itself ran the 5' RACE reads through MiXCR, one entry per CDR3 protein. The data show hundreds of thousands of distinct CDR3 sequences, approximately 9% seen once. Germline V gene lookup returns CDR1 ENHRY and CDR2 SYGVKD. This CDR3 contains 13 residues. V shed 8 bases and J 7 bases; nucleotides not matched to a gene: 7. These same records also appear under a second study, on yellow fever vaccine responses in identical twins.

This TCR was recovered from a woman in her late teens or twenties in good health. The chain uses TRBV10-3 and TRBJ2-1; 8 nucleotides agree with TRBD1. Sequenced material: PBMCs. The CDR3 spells CAIAEDRVNEQFF. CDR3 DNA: TGTGCCATCGCAGAGGACAGGGTAAATGAGCAGTTCTTC.